Here is one T cell receptor beta chain with its context. Its antigen is not known. Generated by immunoSEQ multiplex PCR, the TCRdb table keeps only in-frame clones and is missing some. The sample lists around 260,000 clones; more than 85% were seen once. This record belongs to a study of T cell responses to AZD1222 COVID-19 vaccine. Study-level background: The study pooled second doses at about 4 or about 12 weeks. Points from the study as a whole: Within unmutated variant regions lay the reported targets of nearly half of spike-specific TCRs. Receipt of two AZD1222 doses was followed by a rise in Spike-specific TCR breadth and depth. Mapped onto spike, vaccine-associated CD4 TCRs spanned it and were dominant at 160-218 and 743-854.

The CDR3 is 13 amino acids. The germline V gene has CDR1 MDHEN and CDR2 SYDVKM. Trimming stripped 7 bases from V and 4 bases from J, with 13 bases between. The TCR was taken from an adult in good health. This specimen consisted of peripheral blood, obtained on day 0 of AZD1222 vaccination. V and J are TRBV28 and TRBJ1-2, with a tentative D call TRBD1 (6 bases). The CDR3 nucleotides read TGTGCCAGCACCGTAGGCAGGGGCTATGGCTACACCTTC. Its translation is CASTVGRGYGYTF.